Each of the 10 T cell receptor beta chains below was sequenced from the same sample in a study of cytomegalovirus exposure and HLA in healthy donors. Researchers ran the PCR with 60 Vbeta and 13 Jbeta primers. Some clones are missing from TCRdb's copy, which holds only in-frame ones; the method was immunoSEQ multiplex PCR. The sample has more than 140,000 clones; about 75% are singletons. Specimen: PBMCs. The receptor set was obtained from a man between 40 and 49 years old in good health and CMV-seronegative.

The genes are TRBV5-6 and TRBJ2-5, with TRBD2 identical over 7 bases. CDR1 and CDR2 from the germline V gene are SGHDT and YYEEEE. The CDR3 totals 14 residues. Losses at the gene ends were 0 bases for V and 5 bases for J; bases not matched to a gene: 4. The CDR3 region has the DNA TGTGCCAGCAGCTTGGCCGGGGGAGGGGAGACCCAGTACTTC. Translation: CASSLAGGGETQYF.

This clone was counted only a few times. The chain uses TRBV5-1 and TRBJ2-1; D may be TRBD2 (5 bases). Germline assignment: CDR1 SGHRS and CDR2 YFSETQ. This CDR3 has 14 amino acids. The V end was cut by 4 bases, the J end by 4 bases, with 12 bases between. The CDR3 loop is CASSPGSFYNEQFF. CDR3 in DNA: TGCGCCAGCAGCCCGGGATCGTTTTACAATGAGCAGTTCTTC.

This rearrangement joins TRBV28 to TRBJ1-1; 8 bases match TRBD1. Germline CDR1 is MDHEN and CDR2 is SYDVKM. The CDR3 is 12 residues long. V shed 8 bases and J 7 bases; nucleotides not matched to a gene: 6. The chain's CDR3 is CASGSGQGEAFF. The CDR3, as DNA: TGTGCCAGCGGTTCAGGACAGGGTGAAGCTTTCTTT. Supplemented by reference TRBV28 and TRBJ1-1, the full variable domain reads DVKVTQSSRYLVKRTGEKVFLECVQDMDHENMFWYRQDPGLGLRLIYFSYDVKMKEKGDIPEGYSVSREKKERFSLILESASTNQTSMYLCASGSGQGEAFFGQGTRLTVV.

The chain is built from TRBV7-2 and TRBJ1-5, with unresolved D. Per germline, CDR1 SGHTA and CDR2 FQGNSA. This CDR3 comprises 15 residues. Trimming cost V 5 bases and J 0 bases, with 11 bases left between them. The chain's CDR3 is CASSPQTYSNQPQHF. The CDR3 region has the DNA TGTGCCAGCAGCCCCCAGACTTATAGCAATCAGCCCCAGCATTTT.

The rearrangement uses TRBV15 and TRBJ2-2; TRBD2 matches 7 bases. V trimming: 9 bases; J trimming: 0 bases; junction bases outside the gene matches: 4. CDR3 length: 14 amino acids. Germline values: CDR1 LNHNV, CDR2 YYDKDF (reference sequence). CDR3 loop: CATPRGANTGELFF. Written as DNA, the CDR3 is TGTGCCACTCCTCGGGGGGCGAACACCGGGGAGCTGTTTTTT. Based on the CDR3 plus reference TRBV15 and TRBJ2-2, the full variable domain is DAMVIQNPRYQVTQFGKPVTLSCSQTLNHNVMYWYQQKSSQAPKLLFHYYDKDFNNEADTPDNFQSRRPNTSFCFLDIRSPGLGDTAMYLCATPRGANTGELFFGEGSRLTVL.

The chain employs TRBV15 and TRBJ1-1; D remains unclear. CDR1 and CDR2 (germline): LNHNV, YYDKDF (reference sequence). Trimming cost V 0 bases and J 1 base, with 6 bases left between them. The CDR3 loop spans 14 amino acids. The CDR3 region is CATSRERANTEAFF. The CDR3 DNA is TGTGCCACCAGCAGAGAGCGGGCGAACACTGAAGCTTTCTTT.

The J gene is TRBJ2-7, the V gene TRBV6-5; 10 nucleotides align to TRBD1. Per germline, CDR1 MNHEY and CDR2 SVGAGI. This CDR3 has 13 amino acids. V shed 6 bases and J 5 bases; nucleotides not matched to a gene: 4. In DNA, the CDR3 is TGTGCCAGCAGAGGGACAGGGGTCCACGAGCAGTACTTC. Protein: CASRGTGVHEQYF.

The rearrangement uses TRBV18 and TRBJ1-4, with D possibly being TRBD1 (5 bases). The germline gives CDR1 KGHSH, CDR2 LQKENI. This CDR3 spans 14 amino acids. V was clipped by 1 base and J by 8 bases, with 11 bases between them. The CDR3 protein is CASSPQGAGEKLFF. The CDR3 coding sequence is TGTGCCAGCTCACCACAAGGGGCCGGAGAAAAACTGTTTTTT. The complete variable domain, with remaining parts taken from reference TRBV18 and TRBJ1-4, reads NAGVMQNPRHLVRRRGQEARLRCSPMKGHSHVYWYRQLPEEGLKFMVYLQKENIIDESGMPKERFSAEFPKEGPSILRIQQVVRGDSAAYFCASSPQGAGEKLFFGSGTQLSVL.

V is TRBV15 and J is TRBJ2-3, with 9 bases fitting TRBD2. The CDR3 has 17 amino acids. The germline CDR1 and CDR2 sequences are LNHNV and YYDKDF (reference sequence). V shed 0 bases and J 4 bases; nucleotides not matched to a gene: 8. The CDR3 DNA sequence: TGTGCCACCAGCAGAGAATTTGGGACTAGCATAGCAGATACGCAGTATTTT. Protein sequence: CATSREFGTSIADTQYF.

This CDR3 reads CASSLGGLTGLAEAFF. The DNA of the CDR3 is TGCGCCAGCAGCTTGGGTGGGCTGACAGGGTTGGCTGAAGCTTTCTTT. The chain couples TRBV5-1 to TRBJ1-1, with 7 positions matching TRBD1. This CDR3 comprises 16 residues. The J segment lost 6 bases and the V segment lost 0 bases, leaving 11 bases of the junction unmatched. The germline V gene has CDR1 SGHRS and CDR2 YFSETQ.